A single T cell receptor (beta chain) is shown here with its context. This sample stems from a study of blood T cell repertoires in COVID-19. Trimming cost V 0 bases and J 11 bases, with 8 bases left between them. Germline values: CDR1 MGHRA, CDR2 YSYEKL. This CDR3 comprises 12 residues. Original analysis: Amplification from reference gene primers served as the basis for estimated nucleated cell counts. Sequencing used immunoSEQ multiplex PCR; TCRdb keeps in-frame clones, though not all of them. V and J calls plus clone size are reproduced from that table; the DNA served to infer D and trimming. This table holds about 250,000 clones, roughly 84% found once.

This chain uses TRBV4-1 with TRBJ1-3; D not resolved. The sequencing input was peripheral blood. The source is a man aged 45 to 65 with active or convalescent COVID-19. The CDR3 sequence is CASSQDFLAIYF. The CDR3 region has the DNA TGCGCCAGCAGCCAAGATTTTCTCGCCATATATTTT.